The 16 T cell receptor beta chains listed next were all sequenced from one sample in a study of blood T cell repertoires in COVID-19. Measured with immunoSEQ multiplex PCR; TCRdb has only the in-frame clones, and not every one. The sample includes 65,000 to 95,000 clones, roughly nine tenths of them seen just once. Specimen: peripheral blood. The source is a man in his fifties with COVID-19, enrolled during active disease.

This chain connects TRBV24-1 to TRBJ2-5, with D uncertain. Germline V gene lookup returns CDR1 KGHDR and CDR2 SFDVKD. V was cut by 4 bases and J by 4 bases, with 6 bases left in between. CDR3 length equals 12 residues. The chain's CDR3 is CATSESGETQYF. The CDR3 region has the DNA TGTGCCACCAGTGAATCAGGAGAGACCCAGTACTTC.

The chain links TRBV28 to TRBJ1-1; D unresolved. This CDR3 is 12 amino acids long. V lost 3 bases and J 1 base, leaving 3 bases between the germline ends. Germline V gene data show CDR1 as MDHEN and CDR2 as SYDVKM. The CDR3 nucleotides read TGTGCCAGCAGTTTCGGGAACACTGAAGCTTTCTTT. Protein product: CASSFGNTEAFF.

DNA of the CDR3: TGTGCCAGCAGCCAGACAGGGTCGCCCACCGGGGAGCTGTTTTTT. Protein: CASSQTGSPTGELFF. The chain employs TRBV21-1 and TRBJ2-2; TRBD1, the table's D call, was not compared with the DNA. TRBV21-1 is described as a pseudogene. The CDR3 runs to 15 residues.

The chain joins TRBV2 to TRBJ2-3; 9 nucleotides align to TRBD1. The CDR3 covers 14 residues. Germline CDR1 is SNHLY and CDR2 is FYNNEI. J gave up 2 bases and V 6 bases, and 3 bases lay outside the gene matches. Written as DNA, the CDR3 is TGTGCCAGCAGGGACAGGGGAAACACAGATACGCAGTATTTT. This sequence encodes CASRDRGNTDTQYF.

The chain employs TRBV29-1 and TRBJ1-1, with D perhaps TRBD1 (5 bases). Germline values: CDR1 SQVTM, CDR2 ANQGSEA. This CDR3 is 14 amino acids long. V lost 0 bases to trimming and J lost 7 bases, with 15 bases between them. CDR3 residues: CSVEDRAGENEAFF. The CDR3 bases are TGCAGCGTTGAAGATCGGGCGGGGGAAAATGAAGCTTTCTTT.

The genes are TRBV18 and TRBJ2-1; 8 positions agree with TRBD2. The CDR3 is 16 residues long. Losses at the gene ends were 6 bases for V and 0 bases for J; bases not matched to a gene: 7. CDR1 is KGHSH and CDR2 is LQKENI in the germline V gene. The CDR3, as DNA: TGTGCCAGCTCCCCGACTAGCGCAAGCTCCTACAATGAGCAGTTCTTC. Its protein is CASSPTSASSYNEQFF.

The rearrangement links TRBV6-6 to TRBJ2-5; 9 bases fit TRBD1. The CDR3 extends over 16 amino acids. The V segment lost 6 bases and the J segment 5 bases; nucleotides outside the gene matches: 13. CDR1 is MNHNY, CDR2 SVGAGI, per germline (reference sequence). CDR3 nucleotides: TGTGCCAGCAGACTGACCCCTACAGGGGGCGGGGAGACCCAGTACTTC. Protein: CASRLTPTGGGETQYF.

The chain carries TRBV15 and TRBJ2-5; 9 nucleotides match TRBD2. The CDR3 is 15 residues long. Per germline, CDR1 LNHNV and CDR2 YYDKDF (reference sequence). Trimming at V came to 2 bases and at J to 4 bases, leaving 5 bases not matched to a gene. The CDR3 DNA sequence: TGTGCCACCAGCAGACGGCGGGAGGGTCGAGAGACCCAGTACTTC. Amino acids: CATSRRREGRETQYF.

The chain combines TRBV7-6 with TRBJ2-5; 11 bases line up with TRBD1. Germline V gives CDR1 SGHVS, CDR2 FNYEAQ. V shed 6 bases and J 4 bases; nucleotides not matched to a gene: 1. This CDR3 spans 13 amino acids. DNA for the CDR3: TGTGCCAGCAGGGGGACAGGGGGAGAGACCCAGTACTTC. It is translated as CASRGTGGETQYF.

The chain links TRBV5-1 to TRBJ2-3; 7 bases align to TRBD1. V lost 5 bases to trimming and J lost 2 bases; unmatched junction nucleotides: 5. Germline lookup yields CDR1 SGHRS and CDR2 YFSETQ. The CDR3 sequence is 14 residues long. The CDR3 spells CASSRTGDTDTQYF. The CDR3 DNA reads TGCGCCAGCAGTAGGACAGGAGACACAGATACGCAGTATTTT.

The J gene is TRBJ1-6, the V gene TRBV6-5; D might be TRBD1 (5 bases). CDR1 and CDR2 from the germline V gene are MNHEY and SVGAGI. This CDR3 has 15 amino acids. V dropped 7 bases and J dropped 0 bases, with 10 bases sitting between them. CDR3: CASTRGGSYNSPLHF. CDR3 nucleotide sequence: TGTGCCAGCACCCGCGGGGGCTCCTATAATTCACCCCTCCACTTT.

V is TRBV11-3 and J is TRBJ2-1, with D possibly TRBD1 on 6 matching bases. From germline, CDR1 is SGHNT and CDR2 YENEEA. With 5 bases removed from V and 5 bases from J, the gap between germline ends came to 16 bases. The CDR3 extends over 15 amino acids. CDR3 bases: TGTGCCAGCAGCCAGAGTACAGGGCGGAACAATGAGCAGTTCTTC. The encoded protein is CASSQSTGRNNEQFF.

The chain recombines TRBV28 with TRBJ1-2; D gene ambiguous. Trimming left V 1 base short and J 7 bases short, with 10 bases between. The CDR3 is 13 residues long. CDR1 is MDHEN and CDR2 is SYDVKM in the germline V gene. The CDR3 loop reads CASSLSPESGYTF. The CDR3 DNA reads as TGTGCCAGCAGTTTATCCCCGGAGAGTGGCTACACCTTC.

The chain combines TRBV2 with TRBJ2-7; 7 nucleotides match TRBD2. Per the germline V gene, CDR1 is SNHLY and CDR2 is FYNNEI. This CDR3 has 13 amino acids. After removal of 2 bases from V and 6 bases from J, the junction contained 4 bases not matched to a gene. The CDR3 sequence is CASSENGEGEQYF. DNA for the CDR3: TGTGCCAGCAGTGAAAACGGGGAGGGCGAGCAGTACTTC.

The chain employs TRBV2 and TRBJ2-3, with TRBD1 matching 8 bases. CDR1 SNHLY and CDR2 FYNNEI come from the germline V gene. There are 15 residues in the CDR3. V shed 4 bases, J shed 4 bases, and the junction held 7 bases outside the gene matches. CDR3 bases: TGTGCCAGCAGTGCGCGACAGGGGAGCGCAGATACGCAGTATTTT. This translates into CASSARQGSADTQYF.

The chain employs TRBV5-4 and TRBJ1-1; 7 bases are shared with TRBD1. Germline-derived CDR1 and CDR2 are SGHNT and YYREEE (reference sequence). The CDR3 extends over 16 amino acids. V trimming: 3 bases; J trimming: 0 bases; junction bases outside the gene matches: 8. This CDR3 is CASSSSATGVNTEAFF. The DNA for the CDR3 is TGTGCCAGCAGCTCCTCAGCTACAGGGGTGAACACTGAAGCTTTCTTT.